This T cell receptor beta chain was sequenced during a study of blood T cell repertoires in COVID-19. Study summary: Specimens from acute and convalescent COVID-19 originated in the United States, Italy and Spain. PBMCs, B-cell-depleted T cells, or T cells were the source of the cDNA or gDNA that made up the material.

The germline V gene has CDR1 LGHNA and CDR2 YNFKEQ. Trimming took 4 bases from V and 8 from J, leaving 17 bases between them. This CDR3 spans 14 amino acids. Original analysis: Estimates of nucleated cell counts were drawn from the amplification of reference gene primers. Assay used: immunoSEQ multiplex PCR; TCRdb lists only in-frame clones, some missing. The V and J calls and clone size come from that table; D and trimming were worked out from the DNA. In the table there are 250,000 to 400,000 clones, roughly 90% of which are singletons. Seattle's cohort entered during active infection and was followed longitudinally.

The rearrangement links TRBV4-2 to TRBJ1-2, with D maybe TRBD1 (5 bases). What was sequenced was peripheral blood. The source of this sequence is a young woman with COVID-19, enrolled during active disease. The CDR3: CASSPREGARGYTF. The CDR3 DNA follows: TGTGCCAGCAGCCCAAGGGAAGGGGCGCGAGGCTACACCTTC.